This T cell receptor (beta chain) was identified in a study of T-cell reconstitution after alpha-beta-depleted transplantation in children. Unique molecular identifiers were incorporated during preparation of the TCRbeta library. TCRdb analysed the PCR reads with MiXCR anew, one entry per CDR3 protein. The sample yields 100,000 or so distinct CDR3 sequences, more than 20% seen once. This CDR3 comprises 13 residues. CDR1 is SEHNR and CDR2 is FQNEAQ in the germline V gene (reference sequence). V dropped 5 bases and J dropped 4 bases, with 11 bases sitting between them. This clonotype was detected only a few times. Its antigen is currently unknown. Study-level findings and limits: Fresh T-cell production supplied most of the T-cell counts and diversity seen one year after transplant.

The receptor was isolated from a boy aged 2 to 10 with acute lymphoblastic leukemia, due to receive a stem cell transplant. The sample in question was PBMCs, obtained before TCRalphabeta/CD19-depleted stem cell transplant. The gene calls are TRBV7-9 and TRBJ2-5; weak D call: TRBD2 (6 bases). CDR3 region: CASSPEGLETQYF. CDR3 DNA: TGTGCCAGCAGCCCGGAGGGACTAGAGACCCAGTACTTC. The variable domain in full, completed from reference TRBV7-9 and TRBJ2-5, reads DTGVSQNPRHKITKRGQNVTFRCDPISEHNRLYWYRQTLGQGPEFLTYFQNEAQLEKSRLLSDRFSAERPKGSFSTLEIQRTEQGDSAMYLCASSPEGLETQYFGPGTRLLVL.